This record covers a single TCR beta chain. Its antigen specificity is not known. Base qualities were left out, and no much larger clone turns up one base away. This sample is drawn from a study of cytomegalovirus exposure and HLA in healthy donors (dated by TCRdb to the late 2010s). At the level of the whole study: In an earlier analysis of about 560 of the donors, around 300 Gb of sequence data and approximately 100 million unique TCR beta sequences from 180 million or so T cells were reported. An early release covering approximately 600 HLA-typed donors comprised approximately 300 gigabases of sequencing data and 85 million to 100 million unique TCR sequences. Of the approximately 400 genotyped donors, less than 85% were placed in the genetic ancestry cluster associated with self-reported Caucasian donors. The study aimed to test whether cataloging public T cell receptors could reveal signatures of past pathogen exposure. The T cell repertoires of around 670 subjects were profiled by immunosequencing and related to cytomegalovirus serostatus. In addition to the first cohort of around 670 subjects, a separate validation cohort of under 150 different subjects was used. High-throughput TCR immunosequencing, statistical association of individual TCRs with disease status, and machine learning were combined to predict cytomegalovirus infection status. A later analysis re-analyzed previously published TCR beta repertoires from about 600 donors and added high-resolution HLA genotyping to study TCR occurrence patterns. The later analysis used no new phenotypic data to find candidate immune exposures, relying instead on TCR beta sequences and their occurrence across donors. In an earlier analysis of 550 to 700 of the donors, high-throughput TCR beta sequencing was used to judge whether each TCR beta V gene segment behaved as functional or pseudogenic. Donor age, sex, ethnicity and CMV serostatus were collected together with the repertoire data. A later genetic analysis used genome-wide SNP genotypes for about 60% of the roughly 670 donors, treating that subset as a discovery cohort. All discovery cohort repertoires had been generated using a single sequencing platform. Both class I and class II loci were covered by HLA typing, at four-digit resolution. The number of donors typed differed by locus, with roughly 620-630 for A, B, C, DRB1 and DQB1, over 500 for DQA1, 600 to 610 for DPA1, and 450 to 480 for DPB1. About five DR-DQ haplotypes were handled as single units for association and clustering because linkage in the cohort was strong. On average, about 200,000 unique TCR beta nucleotide sequences were sequenced per donor among a few hundred genotyped donors of the cohort, with roughly 18% of those sequences being non-productive. Here is what the overall study found, with its caveats: A later analysis reported that several top co-occurrence clusters appeared linked to parvovirus B19, influenza, CMV and Epstein-Barr virus. The only immune exposure information available for the cohort was CMV serostatus. An association between a missense DCLRE1C variant and V-gene and J-gene trimming of TCR beta chains was found in a later genetic analysis and replicated in an independent cohort. In a later genetic analysis, fewer N-insertions in productive TCRs were reported among donors in an Asian-associated ancestry cluster than the approximately 670-donor mean. In a later analysis, HLA-associated TCR beta chains were found to be more clonally expanded and to have lower generation probabilities than equally common non-associated chains. Roughly uniform sequencing depth across donors was assumed in presence/absence analyses, although this assumption may not hold. An earlier analysis of approximately 570 of the donors showed that most TCR beta V segments appeared in productive rearrangements either about 87% or about 30% of the time, which broadly matched IMGT annotations. In a later analysis, the rate of TCR association differed among HLA loci, with DRB1 alleles having the most associated TCRs and HLA-C alleles having the fewest. It was suggested by the authors that the approach could potentially be generalized to other disease states and immunological phenotypes. A total of 150 or so TCR beta chains were listed by the study as associated with cytomegalovirus. The cohort was sequenced for TCR beta chains only, and without alpha or paired-chain data the features that could be detected were limited. Correlated functional status among segregating V segments might be attributable to linkage disequilibrium, but an unknown experimental factor could not be ruled out. Cytomegalovirus status was reported to be diagnosed by the classifier with high specificity and sensitivity in both the original and validation cohorts. A further reported finding was that TCR beta sequences accurately predicted the HLA-A and HLA-B alleles for most subjects in the first cohort. Most TCR sequences were seen in very few donors, while some public TCRs were found in many individuals. Because some donors lacked HLA typing at each locus, the association tests relied only on the typed subset. The earlier analysis of almost 600 of the donors excluded some 15 rarely observed V segments, including chromosome 9 orphons, because counts were too low. In a later analysis, around 17,000 TCR beta sequences were associated with specific HLA alleles at a false discovery rate of 0.05. Strong co-occurrence of HLA alleles, especially DR and DQ, made assigning TCR associations to individual alleles difficult. A group of highly shared sequence variants was considered likely to be a technical artifact of the sequencing pipeline. Because the 87-base-pair reads could not distinguish some IMGT-functional V segments, including TRBV6-2 and TRBV6-3, those segments were excluded. A later analysis found that most CMV-associated TCR beta chains appeared HLA-restricted, with HLA associations seemingly driven largely by CMV exposure. In vitro tests confirmed that a few of the cytomegalovirus-associated TCR beta chains recognize cytomegalovirus antigens.

Receptor amplification or capture employed the immunoSEQ multiplex PCR assay. For the multiplex PCR, a mixture combining 60 forward primers for TCR Vbeta segments and 13 reverse primers for TCR Jbeta segments was used. The CDR3 region of rearranged TCR beta genes was amplified from genomic DNA by a multiplex PCR assay. The amplified TCR beta libraries were sequenced on the Illumina HiSeq System as 87-base-pair reads. In the authors' own workflow: In a later analysis, roughly 80 million unique TCR beta chains were counted across the roughly 700 repertoires, and roughly 10 million of these chains were shared by at least two donors. To remove PCR and sequencing errors, raw reads were error-corrected and collapsed into unique sequences using a nearest-neighbor algorithm that merged closely related sequences. To assign V, D and J gene segments, CDR3 sequences were aligned to IMGT reference sequences. Each retained sequence needed at least a six-nucleotide match to both a V gene segment and a J gene segment. A rearrangement was called productive if the CDR3 had no stop codons and remained in frame with V and J, and every other rearrangement was called non-productive. Following IMGT convention, CDR3 was defined as the stretch from the second conserved V-encoded cysteine to the conserved J-encoded phenylalanine. Sequences without an unambiguous match to a single V gene segment were excluded from the earlier analysis of several hundred of the donors. An earlier analysis of 500 to 600 of the donors classified V segments as functional when productive rearrangements were above 56.7% and as segregating when the standard deviation between donors was above 5%. A statistical classification framework was built for diagnosing cytomegalovirus status from the catalog of TCR beta chain sequences. In a later analysis, V and J genes were assigned by comparing TCR nucleotide sequences against IMGT/GENE-DB human TR gene sequences. A later analysis assigned CDR3 sequences and most-parsimonious VDJ recombination scenarios with the TCRdist pipeline. In a later analysis, each TCR beta chain was defined by its CDR3 amino acid sequence together with its V-gene family, and reads without a unique V-gene family were excluded. To address suspected cross-contamination and a sequencing artifact, a later analysis removed some 620 highly shared, low-generation-probability nucleotide sequences. For each public chain, a later analysis derived a clonal expansion index from normalized ranks of inferred template counts within each repertoire. A later analysis computed generation probabilities with a VDJ recombination model fitted to out-of-frame rearrangements, and checked the results against IGoR. In a later analysis, TCR-TCR, TCR-HLA and TCR-CMV co-occurrence was scored with hypergeometric tests, and a repertoire-size bias correction was applied to TCR pairs. In a later analysis, false discovery rates were estimated by permuting HLA or CMV assignments 20 times. In a later analysis, co-occurring TCRs were grouped using DBSCAN, with TCRdist sequence similarity added in when clustering inside HLA-allele-positive subsets. Repertoires with fewer than 30,000 or more than 120,000 public chains were left out of co-occurrence clustering, as were roughly five repertoires with anomalous nucleotide sharing. The table comes from immuneACCESS by way of TCRdb, which keeps in-frame sequences with V and J called. Part of the clones is missing from these tables; in studies checked, under half for an unresolved V gene and the rest for unknown reasons. The V and J calls and clone size come from that table; D and trimming were worked out from the DNA. The sample includes about 160,000 clones, with 60% to 85% observed a single time. 7% to 9% of the sample is in the top ten clones.

From the cysteine through the phenylalanine, the CDR3 covers 15 amino acids. Solely the CDR3 DNA is kept, with 45 bases framed from the first base. According to the germline V gene, CDR1 reads MGHDK and CDR2 reads SYGVNS. V and J are trimmed by 6 bases and 6 bases, and the gene matches miss 11 bases of the junction. In total, about 650 healthy bone marrow donors made up the cohort. At the time of sampling, every cohort member was nominally healthy, though immune exposures that went unrecorded were likely present. The donor tested CMV seropositive and was one of the 289 seropositive cohort members. A peripheral blood sample was provided by each donor, and peripheral blood mononuclear cells were used for TCR beta sequencing. The Qiagen DNeasy Blood Extraction Kit was used to extract genomic DNA from the blood cell samples.

The source is a male donor in good health and CMV-seropositive. Material: PBMCs. The sequence links TRBV25-1 to TRBJ2-4; 7 central nucleotides agree with TRBD2. In nucleotides, the sequence is TGTGCCAGCAGGCCCCCAGCGGGGAATACAAACATTCAGTACTTC. This sequence encodes CASRPPAGNTNIQYF. With all but the CDR3 taken from the reference TRBV25-1 and TRBJ2-4 genes, the full variable domain is: EADIYQTPRYLVIGTGKKITLECSQTMGHDKMYWYQQDPGMELHLIHYSYGVNSTEKGDLSSESTVSRIRTEHFPLTLESARPSHTSQYLCASRPPAGNTNIQYFGAGTRLSVL.